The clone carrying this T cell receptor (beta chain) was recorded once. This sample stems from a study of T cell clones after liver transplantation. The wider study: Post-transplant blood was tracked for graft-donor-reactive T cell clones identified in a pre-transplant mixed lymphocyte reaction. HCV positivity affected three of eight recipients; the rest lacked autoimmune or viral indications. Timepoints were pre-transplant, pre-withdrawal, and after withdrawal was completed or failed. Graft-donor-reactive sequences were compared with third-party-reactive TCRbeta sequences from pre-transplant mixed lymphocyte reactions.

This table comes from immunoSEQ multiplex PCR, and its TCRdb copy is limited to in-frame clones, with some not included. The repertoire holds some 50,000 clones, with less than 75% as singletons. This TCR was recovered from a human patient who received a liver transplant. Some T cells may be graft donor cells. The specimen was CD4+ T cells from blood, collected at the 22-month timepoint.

This CDR3 is CASSVGPSKGTEAFF. The CDR3 bases are TGTGCCAGCAGCGTAGGCCCTTCTAAAGGAACTGAAGCTTTCTTT. The J gene is TRBJ1-1, the V gene TRBV9; D uncertain. Germline CDR1 SGDLS, CDR2 YYNGEE. The CDR3 loop spans 15 amino acids. Trimming cost V 0 bases and J 5 bases, with 14 bases left between them.